The clone carrying this T cell receptor beta chain was observed at least ten times. Its antigen is not known. The data were obtained in a study of human T cells and chemical hapten exposure. Regarding the study as a whole: Donors, who had alopecia, may show an immune response that differs from healthy people's.

TCRdb reanalysed the RACE reads using MiXCR and keeps one entry per CDR3 protein. The table records under 60,000 distinct CDR3 sequences, 9.5% to 12% of them present only once. The time point denotes: patch test 1, 2 weeks after DPC sensitization. The treatment is: therapeutic diphenylcyclopropenone sensitization with weekly scalp DPC. Sequencing started from total RNA isolated from unfractionated whole blood. The source is a woman in her thirties or forties with alopecia areata. Some clones in this sample may be carry-over from other donors' samples. Sequences were derived from whole blood, sampled in connection with sensitization to the hapten diphenylcyclopropenone (DPC).

The CDR3 DNA is TGCGCCAGCAGCCCGCTGGAGGCTCTCGGGGGTGAGCAGTACTTC. Its protein product is CASSPLEALGGEQYF. This sequence joins TRBV5-1 and TRBJ2-7, with D perhaps matching TRBD2 (6 bases). V was cut by 4 bases and J by 7 bases, with 21 bases left in between. This CDR3 is 15 amino acids long. Germline-derived CDR1 and CDR2 are SGHRS and YFSETQ.